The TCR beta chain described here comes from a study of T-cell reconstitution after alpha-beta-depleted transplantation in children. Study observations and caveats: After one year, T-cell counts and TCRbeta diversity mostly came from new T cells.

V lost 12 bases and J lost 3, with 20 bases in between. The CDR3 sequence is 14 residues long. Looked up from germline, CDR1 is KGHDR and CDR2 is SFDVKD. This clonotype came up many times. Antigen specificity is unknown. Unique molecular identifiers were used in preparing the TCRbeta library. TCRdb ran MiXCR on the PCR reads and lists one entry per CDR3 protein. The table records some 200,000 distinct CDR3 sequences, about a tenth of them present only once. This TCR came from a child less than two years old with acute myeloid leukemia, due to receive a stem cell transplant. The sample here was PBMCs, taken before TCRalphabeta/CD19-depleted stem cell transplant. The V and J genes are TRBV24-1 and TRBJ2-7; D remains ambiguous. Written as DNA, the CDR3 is TGTGCCCCCGGCCCTCGTTTGTGGCGCTACGAGCAGTACTTC. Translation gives CAPGPRLWRYEQYF.